The next 4 T cell receptor beta chains were all read from a single sample in a study of vaccination and CD4 T cells after COVID-19. These receptors' antigens are unknown. The Oncomine TCR Beta short-read assay was applied to DNA of cultured CD4+ T cells. TCRdb fed the PCR reads into MiXCR, producing one record per CDR3 protein. The table has tens of thousands of distinct CDR3 sequences, around 48% seen once; the top ten hold 4.6%. Documented treatment: approximately 10-day PBMC culture with coronavirus spike peptide pools or control peptides (ViraFEST assay). Specimen: CD4+ T cells from blood, cultured in vitro. All receptors derive from a human donor who had recovered from COVID-19.

The rearrangement uses TRBV28 and TRBJ1-5; D unclear. Germline CDR1 reads MDHEN; CDR2 reads SYDVKM. Trimming shortened V by 6 bases and J by 2 bases, and 8 bases separated the two germline ends. The CDR3 is 13 amino acids. The CDR3 DNA sequence: TGTGCCAGCAGACAGATGGGCAATCAGCCCCAGCATTTT. Translation gives CASRQMGNQPQHF.

This chain uses TRBV5-1 with TRBJ2-3, with D unclear. The CDR3 has 13 residues. Trimming took 4 bases from V and 5 from J, leaving 11 bases between them. Germline CDR1 and CDR2: SGHRS and YFSETQ. The CDR3 here is CASSVLEVDTQYF. As DNA, the CDR3 is TGCGCCAGCAGCGTCCTAGAGGTAGATACGCAGTATTTT.

In its sample, this clonotype was seen a few times. The CDR3 DNA reads as TGTGCCAGCAGTATCACGCGAGGTAAAGATGGCTACACCTTC. This encodes CASSITRGKDGYTF. J is TRBJ1-2 and V is TRBV6-1, with unresolved D. CDR1 and CDR2 from the germline V gene are MNHNS and SASEGT. CDR3 length equals 14 residues. V lost 5 bases, J lost 6 bases, and 16 bases lay in between.

In this sample, this clonotype turned up a few times. The rearrangement links TRBV20-1 to TRBJ1-1; TRBD1 is a possible D gene (5 bases). In germline, CDR1 is DFQATT, CDR2 SNEGSKA (reference sequence). Trimming removed 6 bases from V and 1 base from J, with 9 bases in between. This CDR3 comprises 12 residues. CDR3 coding DNA: TGCAGTGCAAGGGGCCCGAACACTGAAGCTTTCTTT. This sequence encodes CSARGPNTEAFF.